The 25 T cell receptor beta chains given below trace back to one sample, sequenced in a study of human T cells and chemical hapten exposure. Time point meaning: patch test 3, about 24 weeks after DPC sensitization. Treatment noted: therapeutic diphenylcyclopropenone sensitization with weekly scalp DPC. TCRdb independently ran MiXCR on the RACE reads; one entry per CDR3 protein. The table has about 71,000 distinct CDR3 sequences, over 8.5% seen once. This specimen was whole blood, taken in connection with sensitization to the hapten diphenylcyclopropenone (DPC). All receptors derive from a woman in her forties or fifties with alopecia areata. Some clones in this sample may be carry-over from other donors' samples.

This clonotype was recorded many times. The chain uses TRBV6-2 or TRBV6-3 and TRBJ2-1, with a weak D call TRBD2 (6 bases). From germline, CDR1 is MNHEY and CDR2 SVGEGT. V dropped 1 base and J dropped 4 bases, with 8 bases sitting between them. There are 14 residues in the CDR3. The CDR3 DNA sequence: TGTGCCAGCAGTTACTGGAGCGGGTACAATGAGCAGTTCTTC. As protein: CASSYWSGYNEQFF.

In this sample, this clonotype turned up many times. The chain links TRBV7-9 to TRBJ2-3; 7 bases map to TRBD2. The CDR3 spans 13 residues. Per the germline V gene, CDR1 is SEHNR and CDR2 is FQNEAQ (reference sequence). The V and J ends lost 2 bases and 5 bases, in that order; junction bases with no gene match: 1. The CDR3 sequence is CASSLRGVDTQYF. The CDR3 DNA is TGTGCCAGCAGCTTACGGGGGGTAGATACGCAGTATTTT.

The rearrangement uses TRBV18 and TRBJ2-1, with 7 positions matching TRBD2. With V trimmed by 4 bases and J by 8 bases, 8 bases remained unmatched. The CDR3 sequence is 14 residues long. The V gene's germline CDR1 is KGHSH and CDR2 LQKENI. CDR3 coding DNA: TGTGCCAGCTCACGGGGGAGGGCCCAAGATGAGCAGTTCTTC. It encodes CASSRGRAQDEQFF. The full variable domain, completed using reference TRBV18 and TRBJ2-1, is NAGVMQNPRHLVRRRGQEARLRCSPMKGHSHVYWYRQLPEEGLKFMVYLQKENIIDESGMPKERFSAEFPKEGPSILRIQQVVRGDSAAYFCASSRGRAQDEQFFGPGTRLTVL.

The rearrangement joins TRBV11-3 to TRBJ1-3, with a possible D match to TRBD1 (5 bases). This CDR3 spans 17 amino acids. V was pared by 5 bases and J by 0 bases, with 17 bases between. Germline-derived CDR1 and CDR2 are SGHNT and YENEEA. The CDR3 nucleotides are TGTGCCAGCAGCCCTGGGGTGGACACGCTCTCTGGAAACACCATATATTTT. It specifies CASSPGVDTLSGNTIYF.

This clonotype was counted ten times or more. The chain employs TRBV5-6 and TRBJ1-5; 7 bases fit TRBD1. The CDR3 has 14 residues. CDR1 SGHDT and CDR2 YYEEEE come from the germline V gene. The V segment lost 1 base and the J segment 6 bases; nucleotides outside the gene matches: 4. In nucleotides, the CDR3 is TGTGCCAGCAGCTTGTTAGGGGGCGGTCAGCCCCAGCATTTT. It yields the protein CASSLLGGGQPQHF.

This sequence joins TRBV7-2 and TRBJ1-2, with D possibly being TRBD1 (5 bases). V was cut by 6 bases and J by 6 bases, with 14 bases left in between. CDR3 length: 13 residues. CDR1 is SGHTA, CDR2 FQGNSA, per germline. CDR3 DNA: TGTGCCAGCAGTTCCGACAGACAGAATGGCTACACCTTC. Protein product: CASSSDRQNGYTF.

There are many counts of this clonotype. This chain links TRBV6-2 or TRBV6-3 with TRBJ1-1, with D unresolved. Between the trimmed V and J ends, which lost 2 bases and 11 bases, there was a span of 12 bases. Germline values: CDR1 MNHEY, CDR2 SVGEGT. The CDR3 is 12 residues long. The CDR3 DNA is TGTGCCAGCAGTTACGCCGCGGGGAAGGCTTTCTTT. Protein sequence: CASSYAAGKAFF.

This clonotype was observed a few times. The V and J genes are TRBV3-1 and TRBJ2-5; a weak D match, TRBD2 (6 bases). Trimming shortened V by 5 bases and J by 4 bases, and 23 bases separated the two germline ends. The V gene's germline CDR1 is LGHDT and CDR2 YNNKEL (reference sequence). The CDR3 has 17 residues. Here the CDR3 reads CASSSQLLAGAGETQYF. Written as DNA, the CDR3 is TGTGCCAGCAGCTCACAACTCTTGGCTGGAGCGGGAGAGACCCAGTACTTC.

V usage is TRBV7-8 and J usage is TRBJ2-2; D call uncertain. Germline assignment: CDR1 SGHVS and CDR2 FQNEAQ. The CDR3 covers 16 residues. V shed 2 bases and J shed 4 bases, with 14 bases lying between them. The CDR3 loop reads CASSLLPRGVTGELFF. CDR3 in DNA: TGTGCCAGCAGCTTACTACCGCGCGGCGTCACCGGGGAGCTGTTTTTT. The whole variable domain, filled in from reference TRBV7-8 and TRBJ2-2, reads GAGVSQSPRYKVAKRGQDVALRCDPISGHVSLFWYQQALGQGPEFLTYFQNEAQLDKSGLPSDRFFAERPEGSVSTLKIQRTQQEDSAVYLCASSLLPRGVTGELFFGEGSRLTVL.

The chain is built from TRBV28 and TRBJ2-2, with D unresolved. Germline V lookup: CDR1 MDHEN, CDR2 SYDVKM. Trimming took off 2 bases at V and 0 bases at J, with 7 bases between the two ends. The CDR3 is 15 residues long. CDR3 in amino acids: CASSLGFANTGELFF. CDR3 coding DNA: TGTGCCAGCAGTTTAGGGTTCGCGAACACCGGGGAGCTGTTTTTT.

This clonotype is classed as medium-sized. The chain's CDR3 is CSVTDAKYGYTF. CDR3 sequence (DNA): TGCAGCGTTACCGACGCCAAATATGGCTACACCTTC. The chain recombines TRBV29-1 with TRBJ1-2; D is uncertain. Between the trimmed V and J ends, which lost 5 bases and 5 bases, there was a span of 12 bases. This CDR3 region has 12 residues. Germline V gene data show CDR1 as SQVTM and CDR2 as ANQGSEA.

This clonotype appeared a few times. The chain recombines TRBV12-3 or TRBV12-4 with TRBJ2-2; perhaps TRBD1 as D (6 bases). The CDR3 sequence is 15 residues long. V was trimmed by 5 bases and J by 2 bases, leaving 12 bases between them. The CDR3 region is CASSPQGSNTGELFF. CDR3 nucleotide sequence: TGTGCCAGCAGTCCACAGGGCTCTAACACCGGGGAGCTGTTTTTT.

This clonotype turned up a few times. The CDR3, as DNA: TGCAGTGCTGAACCCGGGACAGGGAGCTCCTACGAGCAGTACTTC. Amino acid sequence: CSAEPGTGSSYEQYF. The chain couples TRBV20-1 to TRBJ2-7, with TRBD1 matching 9 bases. Germline trimming cut 5 bases from V and 0 bases from J; bases unmatched to any gene: 8. The CDR3 length is 15 residues. Germline V gene data show CDR1 as DFQATT and CDR2 as SNEGSKA (reference sequence).

J is TRBJ2-5 and V is TRBV7-2; 13 nucleotides align to TRBD2. Germline assignment: CDR1 SGHTA and CDR2 FQGNSA. This CDR3 has 16 amino acids. The V and J ends lost 3 bases and 5 bases, in that order; junction bases with no gene match: 6. Written as DNA, the CDR3 is TGTGCCAGCAGCTTCCAGGGACTAGCGGGATCGGAGACCCAGTACTTC. Its translation is CASSFQGLAGSETQYF. Full variable domain (missing parts from reference TRBV7-2 and TRBJ2-5): GAGVSQSPSNKVTEKGKDVELRCDPISGHTALYWYRQSLGQGLEFLIYFQGNSAPDKSGLPSDRFSAERTGGSVSTLTIQRTQQEDSAVYLCASSFQGLAGSETQYFGPGTRLLVL.

This clonotype was seen only a few times. At one end, the junction sequence differs from germline, possibly due to a read error. This chain joins TRBV20-1 and TRBJ1-5; D is unclear. The V gene's germline CDR1 is DFQATT and CDR2 SNEGSKA (reference sequence). This CDR3 comprises 11 residues. CDR3 nucleotides: TGCGGTGCACAGCAAAATCAGCCCCAGCATTTT. This encodes CGAQQNQPQHF.

This clonotype has a count of ten or more. The chain carries TRBV28 and TRBJ2-7, with a possible D match to TRBD2 (5 bases). V lost 0 bases to trimming and J lost 1 base, with 22 bases between them. This CDR3 comprises 19 residues. In germline, CDR1 is MDHEN, CDR2 SYDVKM. CDR3 region: CASSLWNPRRTDVSYEQYF. In DNA, the CDR3 is TGTGCCAGCAGTTTATGGAACCCACGACGGACTGACGTTTCCTACGAGCAGTACTTC.

This clonotype appeared a few times. This chain connects TRBV5-1 to TRBJ1-2, with no clear D. The length of the CDR3 is 14 residues. Germline CDR1 SGHRS, CDR2 YFSETQ. V was cut by 0 bases and J by 1 base, with 7 bases left in between. As DNA, the CDR3 is TGCGCCAGCAGCTTGGCCGGAGTTAACTATGGCTACACCTTC. It encodes CASSLAGVNYGYTF.

This clonotype has just a few counts. This chain links TRBV7-8 with TRBJ1-5; D is ambiguous. CDR3 length equals 12 residues. Deletions cut 3 bases from V and 6 bases from J, with 6 bases between. Germline V lookup: CDR1 SGHVS, CDR2 FQNEAQ. The CDR3 DNA sequence: TGTGCCAGCAGCTTGGGGAGTCAGCCCCAGCATTTT. Translation gives CASSLGSQPQHF.

This chain uses TRBV10-1 with TRBJ1-1; 9 bases agree with TRBD1. Germline V lookup: CDR1 WNHNN, CDR2 SYGVQD (reference sequence). Trimming at V came to 5 bases and at J to 4 bases, leaving 2 bases not matched to a gene. The CDR3 has 13 amino acids. The DNA for the CDR3 is TGCGCCAGCAGTCGGGACAGGGTCACTGAAGCTTTCTTT. Amino acid sequence: CASSRDRVTEAFF.

This clonotype was counted many times. The CDR3 DNA is TGTGCCAGCAGTTTGGGGGGAGGCACAGATACGCAGTATTTT. This codes for CASSLGGGTDTQYF. The chain carries TRBV12-3 or TRBV12-4 and TRBJ2-3; D is perhaps TRBD2 (6 bases). This CDR3 has 14 residues. Trimming left V 3 bases short and J 1 base short, with 8 bases between.

This clonotype came up many times. The genes are TRBV7-9 and TRBJ2-5; the match to TRBD2 covers 8 bases. Per germline, CDR1 SEHNR and CDR2 FQNEAQ (reference sequence). The J segment lost 2 bases and the V segment lost 3 bases, leaving 8 bases of the junction unmatched. There are 16 residues in the CDR3. CDR3 loop: CASSFSGTSRQETQYF. CDR3 coding DNA: TGTGCCAGCAGCTTTTCCGGGACTAGTAGACAAGAGACCCAGTACTTC.

The V gene is TRBV12-3 or TRBV12-4, the J gene TRBJ1-4; D gene unclear. There are 13 residues in the CDR3. V lost 2 bases and J lost 10, with 11 bases in between. The CDR3 protein is CASSLKEGAKLFF. The CDR3 DNA follows: TGTGCCAGCAGTTTAAAGGAGGGTGCAAAACTGTTTTTT.

This sequence joins TRBV6-2 or TRBV6-3 and TRBJ1-5; TRBD1 aligns across 7 bases. The V gene end was trimmed by 8 bases and the J gene end by 3 bases; junction bases not matched to a gene: 7. This CDR3 contains 14 residues. Per the germline V gene, CDR1 is MNHEY and CDR2 is SVGEGT. The CDR3 reads CASDPQGFNQPQHF. For the CDR3, the DNA is TGTGCCAGCGACCCACAGGGGTTCAATCAGCCCCAGCATTTT.

The V and J genes are TRBV2 and TRBJ1-2; no clear D gene. V was pared by 5 bases and J by 6 bases, with 10 bases between. CDR1 and CDR2 from the germline V gene are SNHLY and FYNNEI. This CDR3 contains 12 residues. The CDR3 sequence is CASSHPYDGYTF. The CDR3 nucleotides read TGTGCCAGCAGTCACCCGTATGATGGCTACACCTTC.

This clonotype was observed at least ten times. The chain links TRBV7-2 to TRBJ2-3; D gene uncertain. CDR1 is SGHTA, CDR2 FQGNSA, per germline. V lost 1 base and J 4 bases, leaving 6 bases between the germline ends. This CDR3 region has 13 residues. CDR3 region: CASSLGGSDTQYF. CDR3 sequence (DNA): TGTGCCAGCAGCTTAGGGGGTTCAGATACGCAGTATTTT. Filled out from reference TRBV7-2 and TRBJ2-3, the complete variable domain reads GAGVSQSPSNKVTEKGKDVELRCDPISGHTALYWYRQSLGQGLEFLIYFQGNSAPDKSGLPSDRFSAERTGGSVSTLTIQRTQQEDSAVYLCASSLGGSDTQYFGPGTRLTVL.